The clone carrying this T cell receptor (beta chain) turned up a few times. This entry is derived from a study of blood T cell repertoires in COVID-19. Data came from immunoSEQ multiplex PCR; TCRdb stores just in-frame clones and leaves some out. The table has some 150,000 clones, over 75% seen once; the top ten hold approximately 13%. This TCR came from a man aged 55-75 years with active or convalescent COVID-19. The specimen sequenced was peripheral blood.

Here the CDR3 DNA reads TGTGCCAGCAGCTTAGGGCAGGGGCTGAACACTGAAGCTTTCTTT. As protein: CASSLGQGLNTEAFF. The chain employs TRBV7-8 and TRBJ1-1; a weak D match, TRBD1 (6 bases). The CDR3 contains 15 residues. Germline V CDR1 and CDR2: SGHVS, FQNEAQ. V was trimmed by 1 base and J by 0 bases, leaving 9 bases between them.